This TCR beta chain was retrieved from a study of T cell responses to AZD1222 COVID-19 vaccine (dated by TCRdb to 2020 to 2022). Context from the whole study: A total of roughly 240 trial participants underwent TCR sequencing, of whom approximately 210 received two doses of AZD1222 and some 25 received two doses of the MenACWY control vaccine. Trial participants were enrolled by age into subgroups of 18-55, 56-69 and 70-plus years, and around 150, 29 and 61 TCR-sequenced participants, respectively, were included in these subgroups.

Explained via the paper, the time point label denotes: baseline before first vaccination. The treatment or condition label for this specimen denotes: meningococcal conjugate vaccine given as trial control. Vaccinee samples came from UK trials COV001 and COV002, including a single-blind randomized controlled phase 2/3 trial of AZD1222 (ChAdOx1 nCoV-19) in healthy adults. For TCRbeta chain sequencing, PBMC samples from trial participants were taken at day 0 and at day 28 after the second dose. The CDR3 regions of human TCRbeta chains were analyzed by immunosequencing. Processing in the source paper ran as follows. TCRs in the repertoires were matched against a reference library of SARS-CoV-2-specific TCRs that had been generated with the MIRA antigen-specificity platform. Breadth was defined as the fraction of unique TCRs that were SARS-CoV-2-associated. Depth was defined as the fraction of total T cells that were SARS-CoV-2-associated. Using the MIRA data, every spike-specific TCR was mapped to the spike region that the TCR reacted to and assigned to either a CD4 or a CD8 class. Log10-transformed breadth and depth values were compared by one-way ANOVA with Sidak's multiple comparisons tests. In TCRdb, the immuneACCESS table is reduced to in-frame sequences with V and J assigned. These tables do not hold every clone; where another copy was compared, an unresolved V gene accounts for under half, and the others remain unexplained. The V and J calls and the clone size are those of that table, but D and trimming were determined from the DNA. The sample has 130,000 or so clones on record, 85% to 95% of them singletons. Clones ranked in the top ten supply around 1% of the sample.

V sheds 2 bases and J sheds 4 bases, leaving 11 bases between their ends. Its CDR3 holds 14 amino acids, cysteine through phenylalanine. The DNA shown is the 42-base CDR3, in frame from base 1. The germline V gene encodes CDR1 LGHDT and CDR2 YNNKEL (reference sequence). For this clone: Its antigen specificity is not known. No much larger clone exists at a distance of one base, and base qualities are not known.

What the study reported, not specific to this receptor: No day 14 peak-response samples were available, so repertoires were characterized only after the peak T cell response. The whole spike protein was spanned by vaccine-associated CD4 TCRs, and dominant responses were seen in regions 160-218 and 743-854. Nearly half of unique spike-specific TCRs reportedly recognized epitopes outside regions mutated in the B.1.351 and B.1.1.7 variants. A significant rise in spike-specific TCR breadth and depth was observed after two AZD1222 doses relative to day 0 and relative to MenACWY recipients. Most participants were white British and females outnumbered males, and the authors suggested that clonal diversity may have been underestimated. The 56-69-year group was small, and its depth increase did not reach significance, likely because of low power. Conclusions about previously exposed vaccinees are limited because only five to seven AZD1222 recipients were SARS-CoV-2 seropositive at baseline.

The TCR comes from an adult in good health. The chain links TRBV3-1 (or the pseudogene TRBV3-2) with TRBJ1-2; TRBD1 is perhaps the D gene, given 5 matching bases. The sample in question was peripheral blood, obtained on day 0 of MenACWY control vaccination. At the DNA level, the sequence is TGTGCCAGCAGCCAATCAGGGTCCTTCTATGGCTACACCTTC. Translated, it gives CASSQSGSFYGYTF.